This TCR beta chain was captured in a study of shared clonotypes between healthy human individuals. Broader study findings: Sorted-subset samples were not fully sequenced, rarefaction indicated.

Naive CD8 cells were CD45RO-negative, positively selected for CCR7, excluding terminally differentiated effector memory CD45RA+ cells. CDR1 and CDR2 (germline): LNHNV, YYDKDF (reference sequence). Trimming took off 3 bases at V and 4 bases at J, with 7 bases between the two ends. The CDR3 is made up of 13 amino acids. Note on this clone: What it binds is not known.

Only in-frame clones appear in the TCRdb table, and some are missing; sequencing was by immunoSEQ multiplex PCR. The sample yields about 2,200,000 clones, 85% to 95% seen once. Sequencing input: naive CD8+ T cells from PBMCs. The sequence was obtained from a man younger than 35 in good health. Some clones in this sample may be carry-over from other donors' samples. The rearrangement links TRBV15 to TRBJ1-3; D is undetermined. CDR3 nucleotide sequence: TGTGCCACCAGCAGTGGTTGGGGAAACACCATATATTTT. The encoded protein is CATSSGWGNTIYF.